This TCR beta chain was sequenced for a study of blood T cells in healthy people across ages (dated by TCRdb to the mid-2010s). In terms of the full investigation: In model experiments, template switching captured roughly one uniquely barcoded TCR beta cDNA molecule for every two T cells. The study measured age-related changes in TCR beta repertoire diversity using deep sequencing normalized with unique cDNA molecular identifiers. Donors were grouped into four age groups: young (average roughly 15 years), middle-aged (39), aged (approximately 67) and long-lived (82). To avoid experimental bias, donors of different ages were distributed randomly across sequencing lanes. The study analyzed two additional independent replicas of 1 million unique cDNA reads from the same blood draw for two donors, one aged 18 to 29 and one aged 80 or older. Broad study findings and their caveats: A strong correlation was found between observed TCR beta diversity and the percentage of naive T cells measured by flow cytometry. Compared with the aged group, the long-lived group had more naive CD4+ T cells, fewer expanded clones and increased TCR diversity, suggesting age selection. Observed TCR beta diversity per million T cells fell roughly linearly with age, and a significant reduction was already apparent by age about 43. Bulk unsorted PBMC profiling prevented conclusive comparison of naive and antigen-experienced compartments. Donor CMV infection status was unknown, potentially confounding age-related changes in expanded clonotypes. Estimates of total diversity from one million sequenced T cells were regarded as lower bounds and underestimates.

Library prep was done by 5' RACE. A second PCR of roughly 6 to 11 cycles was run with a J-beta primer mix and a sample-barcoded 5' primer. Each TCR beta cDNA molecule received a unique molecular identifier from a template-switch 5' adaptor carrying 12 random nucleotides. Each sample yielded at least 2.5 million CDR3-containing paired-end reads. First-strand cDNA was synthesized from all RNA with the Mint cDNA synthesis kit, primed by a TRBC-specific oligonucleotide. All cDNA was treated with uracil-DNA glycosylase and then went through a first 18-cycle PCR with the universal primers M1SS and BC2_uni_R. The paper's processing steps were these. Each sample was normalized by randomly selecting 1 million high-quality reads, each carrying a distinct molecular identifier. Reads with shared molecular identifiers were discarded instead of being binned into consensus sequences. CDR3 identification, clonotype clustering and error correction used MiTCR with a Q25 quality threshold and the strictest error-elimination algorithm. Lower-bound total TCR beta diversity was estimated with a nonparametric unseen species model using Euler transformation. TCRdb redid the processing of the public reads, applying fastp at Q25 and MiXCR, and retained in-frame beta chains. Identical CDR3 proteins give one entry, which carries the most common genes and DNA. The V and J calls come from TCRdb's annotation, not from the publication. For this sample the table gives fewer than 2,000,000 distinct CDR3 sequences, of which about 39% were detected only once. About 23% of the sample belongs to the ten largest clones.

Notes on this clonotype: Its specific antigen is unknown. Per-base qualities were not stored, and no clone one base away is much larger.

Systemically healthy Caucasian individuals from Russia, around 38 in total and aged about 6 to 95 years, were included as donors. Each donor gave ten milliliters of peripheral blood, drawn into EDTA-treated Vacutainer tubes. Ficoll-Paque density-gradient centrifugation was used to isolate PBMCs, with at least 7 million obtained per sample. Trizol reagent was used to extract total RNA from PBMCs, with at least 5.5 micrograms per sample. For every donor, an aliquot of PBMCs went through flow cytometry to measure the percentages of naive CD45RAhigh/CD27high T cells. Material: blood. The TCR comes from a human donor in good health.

The CDR3 region: CASSLVGRQSYEQYF. Here is the DNA: TGTGCCAGCAGCTTAGTTGGCCGGCAGTCCTACGAGCAGTACTTC. The chain is made from TRBV7-2 and TRBJ2-7; the D gene cannot be resolved reliably. Reading the germline V gene gives CDR1 SGHTA and CDR2 FQGNSA. The CDR3, from cysteine to phenylalanine, totals 15 residues. Only the CDR3 part of the read is kept: 45 bases, read in frame from the first base. V drops 1 base and J drops 1 base, leaving 11 bases in between.